This passage covers 11 T cell receptor beta chains from one sample sequenced in a study of T cells in Graves' hyperthyroidism and ophthalmopathy. RNA transcripts yielded amplified TCR beta CDR3 regions. During a first-round RT-PCR of the TCR CDR3, the HTBI primer set was used. TCRdb reprocessed the multiplex PCR reads with MiXCR, giving one entry per CDR3 protein. The sample has approximately 530,000 distinct CDR3 sequences, approximately 16% seen once; the top ten hold roughly 18%. The sample was blood. The receptors come from a woman younger than 30 with Graves' hyperthyroidism.

This clonotype was picked up a small number of times. V gene TRBV9 combines with J gene TRBJ1-5; D perhaps matches TRBD1 (5 bases). Between the trimmed V and J ends, which lost 3 bases and 0 bases, there was a span of 10 bases. The CDR3 runs 15 residues. In germline, CDR1 is SGDLS, CDR2 YYNGEE. The CDR3 sequence is CASSADSFSNQPQHF. Written as DNA, the CDR3 is TGTGCCAGCAGCGCAGACAGTTTTAGCAATCAGCCCCAGCATTTT.

The sample holds a few counts of this clonotype. The V gene is TRBV6-1, the J gene TRBJ2-5; D is uncertain. V shed 7 bases and J shed 4 bases, with 13 bases lying between them. The CDR3 contains 13 residues. Germline V lookup: CDR1 MNHNS, CDR2 SASEGT. For the CDR3, the DNA is TGTGCCAGCAACCTAGATCCGGGAGAGACCCAGTACTTC. Amino acid sequence: CASNLDPGETQYF.

The gene calls are TRBV19 and TRBJ1-2; D is unresolved. This CDR3 is 12 amino acids long. Deletions cut 5 bases from V and 8 bases from J, with 12 bases between. Germline CDR1 LNHDA, CDR2 SQIVND (reference sequence). CDR3 sequence reads: CASSAPSGGYTF. The CDR3 DNA reads TGTGCCAGTAGTGCTCCGTCTGGGGGCTACACCTTC.

This clonotype has a count of ten or more. V usage is TRBV30 and J usage is TRBJ2-1, with TRBD1 matching over 8 bases. The CDR3 runs 14 residues. The germline V gene encodes CDR1 GTSNPN and CDR2 SVGIG (reference sequence). With V trimmed by 7 bases and J by 0 bases, 5 bases remained unmatched. The CDR3 DNA reads as TGTGCCTTCCGGGACAGGCGCTCCTACAATGAGCAGTTCTTC. Protein sequence: CAFRDRRSYNEQFF.

The chain joins TRBV27 to TRBJ1-5; D is undetermined. V was trimmed by 1 base and J by 6 bases, leaving 7 bases between them. The CDR3 length is 13 residues. The germline gives CDR1 MNHEY, CDR2 SMNVEV (reference sequence). This CDR3 is CASSLFMGQPQHF. DNA for the CDR3: TGTGCCAGCAGTTTATTTATGGGTCAGCCCCAGCATTTT.

This clonotype was found a few times. The genes are TRBV2 and TRBJ2-2; TRBD2 aligns across 12 bases. Germline-derived CDR1 and CDR2 are SNHLY and FYNNEI. V lost 6 bases and J lost 5; bases outside the gene matches: 7. The CDR3 totals 16 residues. The CDR3 loop reads CASRGRLAGETGELFF. The CDR3 DNA reads TGTGCCAGCAGAGGAAGACTAGCGGGAGAGACCGGGGAGCTGTTTTTT.

This clonotype has a handful of counts. The gene calls are TRBV6-1 and TRBJ2-7; D may be TRBD1 (6 bases). Germline loops: CDR1 MNHNS, CDR2 SASEGT. Trimming stripped 2 bases from V and 2 bases from J, with 13 bases between. The CDR3 covers 15 residues. The CDR3 sequence is CASSEQGSGAYEQYF. CDR3 DNA sequence: TGTGCCAGCAGTGAACAGGGGTCCGGGGCCTACGAGCAGTACTTC.

This clonotype showed up many times. J is TRBJ2-3 and V is TRBV5-6, with D uncertain. V lost 4 bases to trimming and J lost 6 bases, with 12 bases between them. The CDR3 sequence is 13 residues long. Germline assignment: CDR1 SGHDT and CDR2 YYEEEE. DNA for the CDR3: TGTGCCAGCAGCGCCAGATCGACGGATACGCAGTATTTT. It is translated as CASSARSTDTQYF. The full variable domain, completed using reference TRBV5-6 and TRBJ2-3, is DAGVTQSPTHLIKTRGQQVTLRCSPKSGHDTVSWYQQALGQGPQFIFQYYEEEERQRGNFPDRFSGHQFPNYSSELNVNALLLGDSALYLCASSARSTDTQYFGPGTRLTVL.

This clonotype was observed a few times. The rearrangement joins TRBV6-2 or TRBV6-3 to TRBJ1-2, with D hard to call. CDR1 and CDR2 from the germline V gene are MNHEY and SVGEGT. The CDR3 loop spans 14 amino acids. V dropped 8 bases and J dropped 2 bases, with 15 bases sitting between them. The CDR3 DNA follows: TGTGCCAGCTCCAAAGACACCTTCAACTATGGCTACACCTTC. Translated: CASSKDTFNYGYTF.

This clonotype was found many times. This rearrangement joins TRBV12-3 or TRBV12-4 to TRBJ2-5; D may correspond to TRBD1 or TRBD2 (5 bases each). The CDR3 length is 17 residues. V was shortened by 2 bases and J by 7 bases, with 23 bases between the two germline ends. CDR3 sequence reads: CASSLLEGHRGKGTQYF. The CDR3, as DNA: TGTGCCAGCAGTTTATTAGAGGGCCATCGGGGCAAAGGGACCCAGTACTTC.

The chain couples TRBV28 to TRBJ1-6; D not resolved. The V gene lost 8 bases and the J gene lost 9 bases, with 17 bases spanning the gap. The germline gives CDR1 MDHEN, CDR2 SYDVKM. The CDR3 is 14 residues long. The CDR3 DNA reads TGTGCCAGCGGCCTCACCGAACCGGGTTCACCCCTCCACTTT. Its protein is CASGLTEPGSPLHF. The whole variable domain, remainder taken from reference TRBV28 and TRBJ1-6, is DVKVTQSSRYLVKRTGEKVFLECVQDMDHENMFWYRQDPGLGLRLIYFSYDVKMKEKGDIPEGYSVSREKKERFSLILESASTNQTSMYLCASGLTEPGSPLHFGNGTRLTVT.